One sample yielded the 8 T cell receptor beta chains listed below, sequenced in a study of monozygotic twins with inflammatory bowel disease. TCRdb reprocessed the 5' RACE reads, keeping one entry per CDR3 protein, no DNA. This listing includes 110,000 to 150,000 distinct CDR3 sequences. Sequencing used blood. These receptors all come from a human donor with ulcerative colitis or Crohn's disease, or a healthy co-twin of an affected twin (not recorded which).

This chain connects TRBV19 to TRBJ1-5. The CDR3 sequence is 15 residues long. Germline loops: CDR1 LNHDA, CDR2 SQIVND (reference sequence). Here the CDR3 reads CASSFGPFSNQPQHF.

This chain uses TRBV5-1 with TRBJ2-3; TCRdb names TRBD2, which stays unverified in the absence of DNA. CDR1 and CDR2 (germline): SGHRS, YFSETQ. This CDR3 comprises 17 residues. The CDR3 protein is CASSHPSQRRNTDTQYF. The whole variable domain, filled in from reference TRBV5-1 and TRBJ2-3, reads KAGVTQTPRYLIKTRGQQVTLSCSPISGHRSVSWYQQTPGQGLQFLFEYFSETQRNKGNFPGRFSGRQFSNSRSEMNVSTLELGDSALYLCASSHPSQRRNTDTQYFGPGTRLTVL.

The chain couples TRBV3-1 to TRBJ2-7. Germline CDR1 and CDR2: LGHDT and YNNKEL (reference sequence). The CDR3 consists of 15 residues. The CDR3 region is CASSQGRISSYEQYF.

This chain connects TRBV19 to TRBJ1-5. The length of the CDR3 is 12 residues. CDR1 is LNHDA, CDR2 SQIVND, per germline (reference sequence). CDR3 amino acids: CASTGEGRPQHF.

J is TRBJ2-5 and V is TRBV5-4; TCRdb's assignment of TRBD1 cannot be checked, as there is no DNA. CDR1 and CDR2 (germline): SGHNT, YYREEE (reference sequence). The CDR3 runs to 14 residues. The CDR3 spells CASSPRGATGTQYF.

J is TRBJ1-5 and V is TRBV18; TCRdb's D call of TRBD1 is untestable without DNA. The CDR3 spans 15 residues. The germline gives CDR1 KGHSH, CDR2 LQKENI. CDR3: CASSRGTGGNQPQHF.

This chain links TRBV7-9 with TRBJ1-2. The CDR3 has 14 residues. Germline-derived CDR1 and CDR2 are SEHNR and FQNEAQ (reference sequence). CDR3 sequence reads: CASSSYSKAYGYTF.

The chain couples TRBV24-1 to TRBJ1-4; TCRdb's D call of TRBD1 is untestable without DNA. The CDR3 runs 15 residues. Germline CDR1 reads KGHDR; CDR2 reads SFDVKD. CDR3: CATSAPTGFGEKLFF.